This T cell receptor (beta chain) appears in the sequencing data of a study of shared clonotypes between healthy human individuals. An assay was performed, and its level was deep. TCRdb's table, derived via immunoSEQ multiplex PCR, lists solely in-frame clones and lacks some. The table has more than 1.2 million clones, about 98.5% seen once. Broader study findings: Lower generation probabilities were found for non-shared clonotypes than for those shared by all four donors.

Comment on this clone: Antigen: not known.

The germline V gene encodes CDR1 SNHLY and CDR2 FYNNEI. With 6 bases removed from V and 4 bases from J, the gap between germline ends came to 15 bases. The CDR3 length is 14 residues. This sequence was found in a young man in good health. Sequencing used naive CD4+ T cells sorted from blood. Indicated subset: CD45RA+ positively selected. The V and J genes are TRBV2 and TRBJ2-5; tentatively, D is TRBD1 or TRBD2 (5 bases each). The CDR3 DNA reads TGTGCCAGCAGGGGACCAGGTACGCGAGAGACCCAGTACTTC. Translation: CASRGPGTRETQYF.